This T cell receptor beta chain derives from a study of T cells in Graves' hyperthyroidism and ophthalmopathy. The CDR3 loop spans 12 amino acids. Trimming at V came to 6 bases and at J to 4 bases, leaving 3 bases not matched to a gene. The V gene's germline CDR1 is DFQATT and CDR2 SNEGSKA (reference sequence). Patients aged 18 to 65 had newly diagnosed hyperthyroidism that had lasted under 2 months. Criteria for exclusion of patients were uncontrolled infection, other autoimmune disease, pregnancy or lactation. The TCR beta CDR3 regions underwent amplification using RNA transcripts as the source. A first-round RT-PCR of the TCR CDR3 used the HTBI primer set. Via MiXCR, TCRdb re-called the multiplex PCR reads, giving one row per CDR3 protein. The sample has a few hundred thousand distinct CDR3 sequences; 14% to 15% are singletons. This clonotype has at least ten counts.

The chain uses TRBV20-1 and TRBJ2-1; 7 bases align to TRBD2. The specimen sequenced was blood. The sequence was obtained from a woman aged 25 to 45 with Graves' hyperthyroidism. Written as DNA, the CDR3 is TGCAGTGCCAGGGACTATTACAATGAGCAGTTCTTC. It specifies CSARDYYNEQFF.